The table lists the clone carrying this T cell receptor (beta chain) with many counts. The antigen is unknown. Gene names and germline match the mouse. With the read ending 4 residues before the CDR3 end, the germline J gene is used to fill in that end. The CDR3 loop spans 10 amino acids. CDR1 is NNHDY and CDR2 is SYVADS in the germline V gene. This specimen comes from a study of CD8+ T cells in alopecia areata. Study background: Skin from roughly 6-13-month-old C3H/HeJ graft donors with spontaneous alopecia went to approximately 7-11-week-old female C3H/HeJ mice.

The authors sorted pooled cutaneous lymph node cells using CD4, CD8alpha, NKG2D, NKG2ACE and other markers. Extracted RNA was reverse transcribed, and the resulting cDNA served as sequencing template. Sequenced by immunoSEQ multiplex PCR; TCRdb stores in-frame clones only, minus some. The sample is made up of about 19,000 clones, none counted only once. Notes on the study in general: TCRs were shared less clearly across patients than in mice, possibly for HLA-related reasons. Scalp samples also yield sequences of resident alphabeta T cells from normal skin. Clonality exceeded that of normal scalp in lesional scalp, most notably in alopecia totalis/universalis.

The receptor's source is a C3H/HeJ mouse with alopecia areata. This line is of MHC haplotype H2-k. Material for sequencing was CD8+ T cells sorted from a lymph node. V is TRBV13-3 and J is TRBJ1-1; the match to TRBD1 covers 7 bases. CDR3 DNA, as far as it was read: TGTGCCACCGGGACAGCA. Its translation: CATGTA. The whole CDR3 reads CATGTAEVFF.